Only one count was recorded for the clone carrying this TCR beta chain. In the study's own analysis: Nucleated cell counts were estimated from reference gene primer amplification. The protocol was immunoSEQ multiplex PCR, while the TCRdb copy is restricted to in-frame clones and leaves out a portion. Clonal size and the V and J genes are those of that table, whereas D and trimming came from the DNA. The sample has under 250,000 clones, approximately 81% seen once. The data stem from a study of blood T cell repertoires in COVID-19. Study background: Some COVID-19 samples were acute and others convalescent; all came from the United States, Italy and Spain.

This CDR3 is built from 13 residues. With 1 base removed from V and 2 bases from J, the gap between germline ends came to 5 bases. Germline-derived CDR1 and CDR2 are SGHNT and YENEEA. The clonotype comes from an elderly woman with acute or convalescent COVID-19. Material: peripheral blood. The chain recombines TRBV11-3 with TRBJ1-1; D remains unclear. The CDR3, as DNA: TGTGCCAGCAGCTTAGGCAGTAACACTGAAGCTTTCTTT. It codes for CASSLGSNTEAFF.